This TCR beta chain derives from a study of cytomegalovirus exposure and HLA in healthy donors. The PCR used 60 Vbeta and 13 Jbeta primers. Libraries were prepared by immunoSEQ multiplex PCR; TCRdb keeps only in-frame clonotypes and omits some of them. The repertoire has tens of thousands of clones, 75% to 85% of them found once; the top ten carry roughly 15%. This CDR3 comprises 13 residues. CDR1 is SGHNT and CDR2 is YYREEE in the germline V gene (reference sequence). Trimming stripped 6 bases from V and 4 bases from J, with 11 bases between. Material for sequencing was PBMCs. This sequence originates from a middle-aged woman in good health and CMV-seropositive. The J gene is TRBJ1-3, the V gene TRBV5-4, with TRBD1 as a possible D gene (6 bases). The CDR3 sequence: CASTWDIGNTIYF. For the CDR3, the DNA is TGTGCCAGCACCTGGGACATAGGAAACACCATATATTTT.